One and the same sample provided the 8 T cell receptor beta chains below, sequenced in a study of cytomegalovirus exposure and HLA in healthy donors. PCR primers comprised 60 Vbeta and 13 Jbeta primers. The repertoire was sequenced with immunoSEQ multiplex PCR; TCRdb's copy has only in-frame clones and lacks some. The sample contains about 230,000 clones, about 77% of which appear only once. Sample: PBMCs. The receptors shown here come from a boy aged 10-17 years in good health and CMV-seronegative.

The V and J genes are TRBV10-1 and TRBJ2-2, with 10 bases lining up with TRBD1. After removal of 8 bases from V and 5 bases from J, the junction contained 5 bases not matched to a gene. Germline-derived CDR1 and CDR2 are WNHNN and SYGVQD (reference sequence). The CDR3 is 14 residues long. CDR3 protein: CASGTGADTGELFF. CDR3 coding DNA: TGCGCCAGCGGGACAGGGGCGGATACCGGGGAGCTGTTTTTT.

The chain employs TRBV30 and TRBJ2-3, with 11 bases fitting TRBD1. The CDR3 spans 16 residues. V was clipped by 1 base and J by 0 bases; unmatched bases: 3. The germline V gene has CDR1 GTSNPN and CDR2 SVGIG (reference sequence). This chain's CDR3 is CAWSAGTGGSTDTQYF. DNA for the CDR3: TGTGCCTGGAGTGCTGGGACAGGGGGGAGCACAGATACGCAGTATTTT. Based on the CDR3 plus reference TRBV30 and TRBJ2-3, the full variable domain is SQTIHQWPATLVQPVGSPLSLECTVEGTSNPNLYWYRQAAGRGLQLLFYSVGIGQISSEVPQNLSASRPQDRQFILSSKKLLLSDSGFYLCAWSAGTGGSTDTQYFGPGTRLTVL.

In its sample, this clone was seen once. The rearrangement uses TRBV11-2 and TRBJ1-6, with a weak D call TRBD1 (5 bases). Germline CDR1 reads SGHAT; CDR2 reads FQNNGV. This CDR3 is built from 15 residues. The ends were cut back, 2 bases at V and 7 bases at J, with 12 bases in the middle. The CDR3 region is CASSLKQGLNSPLHF. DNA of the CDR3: TGTGCCAGCAGCTTAAAGCAGGGCTTAAATTCACCCCTCCACTTT. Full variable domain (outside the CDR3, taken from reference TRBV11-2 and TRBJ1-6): EAGVAQSPRYKIIEKRQSVAFWCNPISGHATLYWYQQILGQGPKLLIQFQNNGVVDDSQLPKDRFSAERLKGVDSTLKIQPAKLEDSAVYLCASSLKQGLNSPLHFGNGTRLTVT.

In nucleotides, the CDR3 is TGTGCCAGCATCCGGGGGTTTCAGGCCACTGAAGCTTTCTTT. Translation: CASIRGFQATEAFF. The chain is built from TRBV2 and TRBJ1-1, with D perhaps matching TRBD1 (5 bases). The CDR3 is 14 amino acids. Germline V CDR1 and CDR2: SNHLY, FYNNEI. Trimming cost V 7 bases and J 4 bases, with 16 bases left between them.

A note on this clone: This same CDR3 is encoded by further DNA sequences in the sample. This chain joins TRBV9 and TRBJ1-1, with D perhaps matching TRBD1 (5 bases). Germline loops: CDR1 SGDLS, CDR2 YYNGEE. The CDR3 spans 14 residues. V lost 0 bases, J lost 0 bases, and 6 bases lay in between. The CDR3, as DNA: TGTGCCAGCAGCGTAGGACAGCTGAACACTGAAGCTTTCTTT. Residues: CASSVGQLNTEAFF. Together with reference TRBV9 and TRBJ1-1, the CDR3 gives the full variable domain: DSGVTQTPKHLITATGQRVTLRCSPRSGDLSVYWYQQSLDQGLQFLIQYYNGEERAKGNILERFSAQQFPDLHSELNLSSLELGDSALYFCASSVGQLNTEAFFGQGTRLTVV.

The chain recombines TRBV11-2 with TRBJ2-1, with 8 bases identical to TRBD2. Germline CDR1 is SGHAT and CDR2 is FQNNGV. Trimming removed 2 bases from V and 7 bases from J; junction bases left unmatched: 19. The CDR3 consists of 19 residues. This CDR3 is CASSLTPTRRERERNEQFF. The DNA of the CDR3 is TGTGCCAGCAGCTTAACCCCTACCCGGAGGGAGCGGGAGAGGAATGAGCAGTTCTTC. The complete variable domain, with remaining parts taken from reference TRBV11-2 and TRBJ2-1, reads EAGVAQSPRYKIIEKRQSVAFWCNPISGHATLYWYQQILGQGPKLLIQFQNNGVVDDSQLPKDRFSAERLKGVDSTLKIQPAKLEDSAVYLCASSLTPTRRERERNEQFFGPGTRLTVL.

CDR3 amino acids: CASSLALPRATEAFF. The CDR3 DNA is TGTGCCAGCAGCTTAGCCTTACCCAGGGCCACTGAAGCTTTCTTT. V and J are TRBV11-3 and TRBJ1-1, with a tentative D call TRBD1 (5 bases). Germline-derived CDR1 and CDR2 are SGHNT and YENEEA. V lost 1 base, J lost 4 bases, and 13 bases lay in between. This CDR3 is built from 15 residues.

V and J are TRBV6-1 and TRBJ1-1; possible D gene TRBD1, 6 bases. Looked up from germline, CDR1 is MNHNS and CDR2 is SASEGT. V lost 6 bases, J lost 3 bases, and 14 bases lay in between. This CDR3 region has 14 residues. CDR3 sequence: CASSVEQGHTEAFF. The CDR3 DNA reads TGTGCCAGCAGCGTGGAGCAGGGGCACACTGAAGCTTTCTTT.